This T cell receptor beta chain stems from a study of regulatory T cells in long-lasting Graves disease. Findings of the study overall: Persistent Graves' cases showed lower TCR diversity than newly diagnosed cases.

CDR3 regions were amplified by Arm-PCR using iRepertoire HTBI primers to build TCR beta libraries. How the authors handled the data: Identified segments across samples numbered about 64 TRBV and about 13 TRBJ. TCRdb reprocessed the multiplex PCR reads with MiXCR, giving one entry per CDR3 protein. TCRdb, not the authors, supplied the V and J calls. The sample has 400,000 to 450,000 distinct CDR3 sequences, 15% seen once. About this clonotype: Its antigen is still unknown.

Time point defined: newly diagnosed GD, antithyroid drugs for less than 3 months. The TCR library was made from RNA that had been extracted from PBMCs in TRIzol. This same sample was also taken into another study, of T cells in Graves' hyperthyroidism and ophthalmopathy. From that second work: For ophthalmopathy, model prediction preceded onset by a median roughly 5.9 months.

This TCR was sampled from a woman aged 25 to 39 with Graves disease. The sequencing used peripheral blood mononuclear cells (PBMCs), collected at new diagnosis, from a patient treated with antithyroid drugs.

The CDR3 coding sequence is TGTGCCAGCAGCTCGGGACAGTCTTTCGCAACTAATGAAAAACTGTTTTTT. Protein product: CASSSGQSFATNEKLFF. This rearrangement joins TRBV7-2 to TRBJ1-4; 7 bases are shared with TRBD1. The CDR3 has 17 amino acids. The V and J ends lost 4 bases and 0 bases, in that order; junction bases with no gene match: 8. CDR1 and CDR2 (germline): SGHTA, FQGNSA.